This T cell receptor beta chain was sequenced during a study of identifying expanded T cells in peripheral blood. Study observations and caveats: Across healthy donors, higher total template counts meant significantly greater roughly 2-week count variance.

Notes on this clone: Its antigen is as yet unknown.

Only in-frame clones appear in the TCRdb table, and some are missing; sequencing was by immunoSEQ multiplex PCR. Of more than 45,000 clones in the sample, about four fifths were seen once. The TCR was taken from a person between 18 and 69 years old in good health. Specimen: blood.

The CDR3 reads CASSVTGEGSQETQYF. The CDR3 bases are TGTGCCAGCAGCGTTACAGGGGAAGGGTCCCAAGAGACCCAGTACTTC. The chain employs TRBV9 and TRBJ2-5, with 7 bases aligning to TRBD1. Trimming at V came to 2 bases and at J to 1 base, leaving 8 bases not matched to a gene. CDR3 size: 16 residues. CDR1 is SGDLS, CDR2 YYNGEE, per germline.